The 5 T cell receptor beta chains below were found in one sample sequenced in a study of long-term antiretroviral therapy in people with HIV. The libraries were made with immunoSEQ v3.0 at survey level. Profiled with immunoSEQ multiplex PCR; TCRdb holds only in-frame clones, not every one. The sample lists 30,000 to 35,000 clones; about four fifths were seen once. Sample: unsorted PBMCs, taken 1.9 years after starting antiretroviral therapy. These receptor sequences come from a man aged 18 to 29 with HIV.

This clone has only a few counts. The V and J genes are TRBV7-9 and TRBJ1-4, with D unclear. Between the trimmed V and J ends, which lost 3 bases and 7 bases, there was a span of 18 bases. Per the germline V gene, CDR1 is SEHNR and CDR2 is FQNEAQ (reference sequence). This CDR3 spans 16 amino acids. The CDR3 nucleotides are TGTGCCAGCAGCTTTCCCAGGCGGTTAGGAAGTGAAAAACTGTTTTTT. Translated: CASSFPRRLGSEKLFF.

V usage is TRBV19 and J usage is TRBJ1-1; D gene unclear. CDR3 length: 10 residues. The germline V gene has CDR1 LNHDA and CDR2 SQIVND (reference sequence). V was clipped by 5 bases and J by 11 bases, with 9 bases between them. CDR3 sequence reads: CASSDGLAFF. The CDR3 region has the DNA TGTGCCAGTAGTGACGGCTTGGCTTTCTTT.

This rearrangement joins TRBV7-9 to TRBJ2-1; a possible D gene is TRBD1 (6 bases). Trimming stripped 1 base from V and 3 bases from J, with 16 bases between. CDR3 size: 17 residues. CDR1 SEHNR and CDR2 FQNEAQ come from the germline V gene (reference sequence). CDR3 bases: TGTGCCAGCAGCTTAGTAGGCGGCAGGGGATACTACAATGAGCAGTTCTTC. Translated: CASSLVGGRGYYNEQFF. The full variable domain, rest sourced from reference TRBV7-9 and TRBJ2-1, is DTGVSQNPRHKITKRGQNVTFRCDPISEHNRLYWYRQTLGQGPEFLTYFQNEAQLEKSRLLSDRFSAERPKGSFSTLEIQRTEQGDSAMYLCASSLVGGRGYYNEQFFGPGTRLTVL.

The rearrangement links TRBV29-1 to TRBJ1-2; tentative D call: TRBD1 (5 bases). Germline assignment: CDR1 SQVTM and CDR2 ANQGSEA. With 6 bases removed from V and 8 bases from J, the gap between germline ends came to 13 bases. This CDR3 is 11 amino acids long. The CDR3 region has the DNA TGCAGCGTACCCGATTGGGGCGGCTACACCTTC. It is translated as CSVPDWGGYTF.

This chain links TRBV6-1 with TRBJ1-2; D is unresolved. Trimming shortened V by 2 bases and J by 4 bases, and 8 bases separated the two germline ends. Germline CDR1 reads MNHNS; CDR2 reads SASEGT. The CDR3 is made up of 13 amino acids. The CDR3 here is CASSEYEGYGYTF. In nucleotides, the CDR3 is TGTGCCAGCAGTGAATATGAGGGCTATGGCTACACCTTC.